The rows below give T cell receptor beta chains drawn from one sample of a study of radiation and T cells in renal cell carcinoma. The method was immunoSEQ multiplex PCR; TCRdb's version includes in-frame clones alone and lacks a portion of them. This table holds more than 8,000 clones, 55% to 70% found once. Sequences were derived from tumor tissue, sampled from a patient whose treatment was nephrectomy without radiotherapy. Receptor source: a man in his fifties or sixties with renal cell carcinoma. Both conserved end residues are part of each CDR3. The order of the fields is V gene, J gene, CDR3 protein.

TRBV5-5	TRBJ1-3	CASSLRLQGAGNTIYF
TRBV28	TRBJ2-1	CASSYPYLLGTGKGEQFF
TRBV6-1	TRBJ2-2	CASSPLAHGGELFF
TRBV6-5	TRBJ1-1	CASSPSGHPTTEAFF
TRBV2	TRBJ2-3	CASRGQGALTDTQYF
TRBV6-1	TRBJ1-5	CASSEGVDNQPQHF
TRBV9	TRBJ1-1	CASSVGAGDTEAFF
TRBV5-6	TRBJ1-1	CASSLGQYMNTEAFF
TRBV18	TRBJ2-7	CASSPTAGSSYYEQYF
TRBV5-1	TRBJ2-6	CASSPLGGSGANVLTF
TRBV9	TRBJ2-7	CASSVVGGGSEEQYF
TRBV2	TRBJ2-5	CATPSGTSALGDQYF
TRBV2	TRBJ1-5	CASISNRGSNQPQHF
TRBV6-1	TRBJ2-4	CASSDPGGLAKNIQYF
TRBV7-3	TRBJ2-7	CASSLKGQGSYEQYF
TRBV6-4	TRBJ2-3	CASRGSSGSSDTQYF
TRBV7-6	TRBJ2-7	CASSSGVEQYF
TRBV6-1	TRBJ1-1	CASEWGDTEAFF
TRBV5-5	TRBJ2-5	CASSLRWGEETQYF
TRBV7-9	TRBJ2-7	CASSPRQGATYEQYF
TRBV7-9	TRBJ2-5	CASSLLAGAGETQYF
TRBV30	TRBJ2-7	CACTPGRASGVTPQYF
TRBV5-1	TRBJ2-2	CASYEGGKAGELFF
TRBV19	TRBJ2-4	CASSGQIKNIQYF
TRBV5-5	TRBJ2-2	CASSGTSGRDTGELFF
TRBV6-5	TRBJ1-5	CASRTGLYQPQHF
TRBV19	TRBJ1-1	CASSIRGLNTEAFF
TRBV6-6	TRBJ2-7	CASSSSRAGIQYF
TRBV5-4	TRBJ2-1	CASSLGLAGGLFDEQFF
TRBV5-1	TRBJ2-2	CASFPGGANTGELFF
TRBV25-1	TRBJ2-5	CASSDRTGVAETQYF
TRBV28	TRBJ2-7	CASSLTQDNEQYF
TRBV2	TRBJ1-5	CASSLDGNQPQHF
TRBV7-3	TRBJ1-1	CASSRSTGSTEAFF
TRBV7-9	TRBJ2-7	CASSLSNSYEQYF
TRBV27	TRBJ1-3	CASSLDRGGNTIYF
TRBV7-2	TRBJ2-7	CASSYRDRRGEQYF
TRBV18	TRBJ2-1	CASSPRETSSNEQFF
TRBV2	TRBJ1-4	CASSPWTGRDEKLFF
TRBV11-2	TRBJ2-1	CASSLEVPLSYFGEQFF
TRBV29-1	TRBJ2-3	CSVDSGGTDTQYF
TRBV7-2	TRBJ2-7	CASSPSGTGISYEQYF
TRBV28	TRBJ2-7	CASSPPGASYEQYF
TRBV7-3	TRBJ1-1	CASSLAREREAFF
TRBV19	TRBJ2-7	CASSIMPGQGLEQYF
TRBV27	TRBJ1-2	CASSLGGQPYGYTF
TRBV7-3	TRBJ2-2	CASSPLAENTGELFF
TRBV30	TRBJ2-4	CAWSVIGQFDAQYF
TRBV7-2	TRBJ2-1	CASSFAGAPYNEQFF
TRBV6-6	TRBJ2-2	CASRGGWAANTGELFF
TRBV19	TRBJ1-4	CASSIFPRRRGEKLFF
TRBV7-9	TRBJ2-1	CALQAPGGLAANEQFF
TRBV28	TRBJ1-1	CASRGRYTEAFF
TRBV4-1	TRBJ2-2	CASSQEAGRGRNTGELFF
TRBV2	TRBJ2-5	CASSGSQETQYF
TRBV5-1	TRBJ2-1	CASSYRTGLVNEQFF
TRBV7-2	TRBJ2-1	CASSQSLQGDEQFF
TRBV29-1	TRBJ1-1	CSVVWRAEAFF